This T cell receptor (beta chain) was sequenced for a study of T cell repertoires in cytomegalovirus infection (dated by TCRdb to the late 2010s). A note on the overall study: Donor HLA type was relevant to the analysis, because carriage of CMV infection together with the matching HLA type was indicated by public TCR beta signatures.

Sequenced using an Illumina HiSeq 1500. Using fastp trimming at Q25 and MiXCR clonotype assembly, TCRdb reanalyzed the public sequencing data and kept in-frame beta chains. Rows with one shared CDR3 protein collapse into an entry with the most common genes and DNA. The sample includes roughly 250,000 distinct CDR3 sequences, with roughly an eighth observed a single time. The ten largest account for 1.5% to 2% of the sample. In this sample, this clonotype turned up many times. This receptor's antigen is unknown. No base qualities exist here, and no much larger clone lies one base off it. Beyond this particular receptor, the publication reports: The ex vivo response was dominated by HLA-C-restricted CMV-specific TCR beta clonotypes, and the single most frequent clonotype in two of eight donors was supplied by these HLA-C-restricted clonotypes. In both this cohort and an independent roughly 350-donor cohort, the cumulative frequency of public TCR beta family members distinguished carriers of CMV infection plus the relevant HLA type.

Input material: PBMCs. The TCR sequence derives from a human donor in good health (CMV status not recorded). Some clones in this sample may be carry-over from other donors' samples.

The DNA sequence is given as TGTGCCAGCAGCTTAGGGTTGGCCGAGGGTAATTCACCCCTCCACTTT. It translates to CASSLGLAEGNSPLHF. This chain joins TRBV7-2 to TRBJ1-6; the D segment cannot be called with confidence. V is shortened by 1 base, J by 6 bases, and the region joining them spans 13 bases. Via the germline V gene, CDR1 is SGHTA and CDR2 FQGNSA. The CDR3 sequence holds 16 residues, the cysteine and phenylalanine included. The kept DNA is CDR3 alone, 48 bases in frame from the first base.